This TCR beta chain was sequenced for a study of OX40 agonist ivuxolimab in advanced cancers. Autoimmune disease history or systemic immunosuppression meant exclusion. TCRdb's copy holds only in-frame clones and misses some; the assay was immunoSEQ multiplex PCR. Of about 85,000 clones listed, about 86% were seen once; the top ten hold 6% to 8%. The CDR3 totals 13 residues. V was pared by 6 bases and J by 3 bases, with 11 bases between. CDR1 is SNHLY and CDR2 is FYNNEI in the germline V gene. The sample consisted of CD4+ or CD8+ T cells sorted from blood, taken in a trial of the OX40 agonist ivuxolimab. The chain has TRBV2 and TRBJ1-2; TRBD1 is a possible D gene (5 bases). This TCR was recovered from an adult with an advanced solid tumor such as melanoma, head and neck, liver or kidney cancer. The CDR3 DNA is TGTGCCAGCAGAGGGACTTCCTACTATGGCTACACCTTC. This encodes CASRGTSYYGYTF.